The rows below give T cell receptor beta chains drawn from one sample of a study of T cells after posttransplantation cyclophosphamide. The assay was immunoSEQ multiplex PCR, and TCRdb's table has in-frame clones only and misses some. Of fewer than 35,000 clones detected, roughly nine tenths appear once; the ten largest clones hold approximately 0.098%. The specimen sequenced was naive CD4+ T cells sorted from blood. The source of these receptors is a man aged 25 to 40 in good health and a related stem cell transplant donor. The CDR3 runs from the conserved cysteine through the conserved F or W. D genes are given only for firm matches. Rows give clone size only sometimes, using once, few, many, or a class for an expanded clone.

v_gene	d_gene	abundance	j_gene	CDR3nt	CDR3aa
TRBV9	NA	NA	TRBJ1-1	TGTGCCAGCAGCGTAGATTTCAGGCCCACTGAAGCTTTCTTT	CASSVDFRPTEAFF
TRBV2	TRBD2	NA	TRBJ2-5	TGTGCCAGCAGTGAAGAGCGGGGGGTGGAAGAGACCCAGTACTTC	CASSEERGVEETQYF
TRBV7-3	NA	NA	TRBJ1-5	TGTGCCAGCAGCTCGAGGGGGAGGGGGAATCAGCCCCAGCATTTT	CASSSRGRGNQPQHF
TRBV9	TRBD2	NA	TRBJ2-7	TGTGCCAGCAGCGTGGGACTAGCGGCCTCCTACGAGCAGTACTTC	CASSVGLAASYEQYF
TRBV5-1	NA	once	TRBJ2-7	TGCGCCAGCTCTCCTGGGGGCGGGTCGACCTACGAGCAGTACTTC	CASSPGGGSTYEQYF
TRBV7-7	NA	NA	TRBJ2-2	TGTGCTAGCAGCTTAGCCGGGAATGGCGGGGAGCTGTTTTTT	CASSLAGNGGELFF
TRBV4-1	TRBD1	NA	TRBJ2-2	TGCGCCAGCAGCCAAGGACCTGCCGGGACAGGGGTCACCGGGGAGCTGTTTTTT	CASSQGPAGTGVTGELFF
TRBV18	TRBD1	NA	TRBJ1-2	TGTGCCAGCTCACCACCAACGACAGGGCCGGGCTACACCTTC	CASSPPTTGPGYTF
TRBV5-4	NA	NA	TRBJ2-5	TGTGCCTACTTTAACAGGGAGACCCAGTACTTC	CAYFNRETQYF
TRBV15	NA	NA	TRBJ2-3	TGTGCCACCAGCGGGGGGTTTAGCACAGATACGCAGTATTTT	CATSGGFSTDTQYF
TRBV10-3	TRBD1	NA	TRBJ1-1	TGTGCCATCACCCCACAGGCTCCAGGGGGGCTAACTGAAGCTTTCTTT	CAITPQAPGGLTEAFF
TRBV2	NA	NA	TRBJ1-2	TGTGCCAGCAGTGAAGGGACTATTACCTATGGCTACACCTTC	CASSEGTITYGYTF
TRBV11-2	NA	NA	TRBJ1-1	TGTGCCAGCAGCTTAAAGCGGATTGAAGCTTTCTTT	CASSLKRIEAFF
TRBV6-6	TRBD2	NA	TRBJ2-5	TGTGCCAGCAGCCCCAGGACTAGCGGGGTCCGGGAGACCCAGTACTTC	CASSPRTSGVRETQYF
TRBV7-8	NA	NA	TRBJ1-1	TGTGCCAGCAGCGGGCGGACAGCTGAAGCTTTCTTT	CASSGRTAEAFF
TRBV6-1	TRBD2	NA	TRBJ2-4	TGTGCCAGCAGTGAAAGGACTAGCGGGGGGGGGATTCAGTACTTC	CASSERTSGGGIQYF
TRBV29-1	TRBD1	once	TRBJ1-1	TGCAGCGTTGAAGATGACAGGGGCACTGAAGCTTTCTTT	CSVEDDRGTEAFF
TRBV29-1	NA	NA	TRBJ1-2	TGCAGCGTTGAAGAAAGGGGCGGCGGCGGCTACACCTTC	CSVEERGGGGYTF
TRBV5-4	TRBD1	once	TRBJ2-2	TGTGCCAGCAGCCCCCCGACAGGGCTCGGGGAGCTGTTTTTT	CASSPPTGLGELFF
TRBV18	NA	NA	TRBJ1-6	TGTGCCAGCTCACCACTGGGCAGAATTAATTCACCCCTCCACTTT	CASSPLGRINSPLHF